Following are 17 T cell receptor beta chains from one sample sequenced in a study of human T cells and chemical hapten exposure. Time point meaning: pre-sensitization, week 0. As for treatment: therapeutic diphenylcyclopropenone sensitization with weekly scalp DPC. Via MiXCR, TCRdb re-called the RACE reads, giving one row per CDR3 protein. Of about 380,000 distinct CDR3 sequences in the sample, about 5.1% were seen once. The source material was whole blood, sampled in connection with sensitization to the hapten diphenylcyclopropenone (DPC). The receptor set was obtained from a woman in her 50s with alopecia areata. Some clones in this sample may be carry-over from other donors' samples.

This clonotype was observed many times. The DNA for the CDR3 is TGCGCCAGCAGCACCCAAGCCCTGAACACTGAAGCTTTCTTT. Its protein product is CASSTQALNTEAFF. The chain combines TRBV5-1 with TRBJ1-1, with D unresolved. In germline, CDR1 is SGHRS, CDR2 YFSETQ. CDR3 size: 14 residues. The V end lost 4 bases, the J end lost 0 bases, and 10 bases lay between the germline ends.

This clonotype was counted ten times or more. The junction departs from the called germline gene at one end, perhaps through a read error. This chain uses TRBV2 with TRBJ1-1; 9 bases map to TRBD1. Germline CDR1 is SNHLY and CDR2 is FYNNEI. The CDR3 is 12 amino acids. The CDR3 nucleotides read TGTGCCAGCAAGTCTGAGGACAGGGGTGCAAGCTTT. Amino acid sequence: CASKSEDRGASF. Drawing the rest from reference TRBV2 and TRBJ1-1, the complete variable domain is EPEVTQTPSHQVTQMGQEVILRCVPISNHLYFYWYRQILGQKVEFLVSFYNNEISEKSEIFDDQFSVERPDGSNFTLKIRSTKLEDSAMYFCASKSEDRGASFGQGTRLTVV.

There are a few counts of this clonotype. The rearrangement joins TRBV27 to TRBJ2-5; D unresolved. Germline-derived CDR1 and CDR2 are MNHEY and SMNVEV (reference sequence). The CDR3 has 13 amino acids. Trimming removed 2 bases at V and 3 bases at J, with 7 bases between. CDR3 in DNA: TGTGCCAGCAGTTTAGTCCGGGAAGAGACCCAGTACTTC. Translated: CASSLVREETQYF.

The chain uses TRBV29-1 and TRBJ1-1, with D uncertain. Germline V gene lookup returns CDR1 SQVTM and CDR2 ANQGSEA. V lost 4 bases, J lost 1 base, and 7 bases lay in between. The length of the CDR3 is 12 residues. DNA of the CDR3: TGCAGCGTTGCTAAGGGGAACACTGAAGCTTTCTTT. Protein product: CSVAKGNTEAFF.

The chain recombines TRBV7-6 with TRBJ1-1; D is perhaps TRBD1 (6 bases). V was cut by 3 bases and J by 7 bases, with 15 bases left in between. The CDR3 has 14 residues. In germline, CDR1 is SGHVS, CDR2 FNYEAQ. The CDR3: CASSFVSRGNEAFF. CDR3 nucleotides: TGTGCCAGCAGCTTCGTATCGAGGGGGAATGAAGCTTTCTTT.

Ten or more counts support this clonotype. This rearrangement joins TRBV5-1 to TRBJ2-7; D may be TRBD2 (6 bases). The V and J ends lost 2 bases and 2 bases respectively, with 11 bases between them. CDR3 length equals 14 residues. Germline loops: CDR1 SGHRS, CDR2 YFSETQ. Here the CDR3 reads CASSFGGAPYEQYF. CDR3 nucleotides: TGCGCCAGCAGCTTCGGCGGGGCCCCCTACGAGCAGTACTTC.

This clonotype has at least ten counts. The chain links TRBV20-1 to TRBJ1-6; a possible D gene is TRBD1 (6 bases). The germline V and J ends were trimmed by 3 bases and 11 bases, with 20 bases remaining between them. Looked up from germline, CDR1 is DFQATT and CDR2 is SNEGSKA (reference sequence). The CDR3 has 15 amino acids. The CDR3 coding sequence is TGCAGTGCTAGGGACGGGGGGCCTAAAACGGCACCCCTCCACTTT. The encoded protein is CSARDGGPKTAPLHF.

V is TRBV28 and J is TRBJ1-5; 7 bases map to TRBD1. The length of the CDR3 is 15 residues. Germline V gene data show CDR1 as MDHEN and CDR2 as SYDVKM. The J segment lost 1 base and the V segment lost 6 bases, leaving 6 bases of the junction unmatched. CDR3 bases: TGTGCCAGCAGCATCGACAGGGAAAGCAATCAGCCCCAGCATTTT. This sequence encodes CASSIDRESNQPQHF.

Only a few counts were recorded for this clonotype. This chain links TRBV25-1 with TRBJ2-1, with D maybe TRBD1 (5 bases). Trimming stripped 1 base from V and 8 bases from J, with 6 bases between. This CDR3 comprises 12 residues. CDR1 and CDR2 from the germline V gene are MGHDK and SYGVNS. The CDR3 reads CASSEFRDEQFF. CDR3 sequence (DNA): TGTGCCAGCAGTGAATTCAGGGATGAGCAGTTCTTC.

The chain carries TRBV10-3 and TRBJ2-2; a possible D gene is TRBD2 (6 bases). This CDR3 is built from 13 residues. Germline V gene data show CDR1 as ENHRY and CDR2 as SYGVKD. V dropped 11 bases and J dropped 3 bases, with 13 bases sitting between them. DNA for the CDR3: TGTGCCGTAAATAGCGGTGACACCGGGGAGCTGTTTTTT. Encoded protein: CAVNSGDTGELFF.

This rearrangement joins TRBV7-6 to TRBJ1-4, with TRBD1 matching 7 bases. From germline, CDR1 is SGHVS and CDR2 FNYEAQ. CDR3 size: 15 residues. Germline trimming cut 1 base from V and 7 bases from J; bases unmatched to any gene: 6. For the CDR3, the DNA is TGTGCCAGCAGCTTAGGGGAGACAGGGAGTGAAAAACTGTTTTTT. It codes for CASSLGETGSEKLFF.

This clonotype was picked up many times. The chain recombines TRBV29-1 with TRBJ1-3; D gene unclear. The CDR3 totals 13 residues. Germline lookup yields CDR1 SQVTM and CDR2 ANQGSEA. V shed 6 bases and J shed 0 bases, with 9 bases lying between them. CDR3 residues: CSVTVSSGNTIYF. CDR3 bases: TGCAGCGTGACGGTGAGCTCTGGAAACACCATATATTTT.

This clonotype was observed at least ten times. The CDR3 DNA reads as TGTGCCAGCAGCCTTGGACCGTTCAGCGAGCAGTACTTC. This translates into CASSLGPFSEQYF. This sequence joins TRBV28 and TRBJ2-7; D unresolved. V gave up 6 bases and J gave up 6 bases, with 15 bases separating them. CDR3 length: 13 residues. Per germline, CDR1 MDHEN and CDR2 SYDVKM. The full variable domain, rest sourced from reference TRBV28 and TRBJ2-7, is DVKVTQSSRYLVKRTGEKVFLECVQDMDHENMFWYRQDPGLGLRLIYFSYDVKMKEKGDIPEGYSVSREKKERFSLILESASTNQTSMYLCASSLGPFSEQYFGPGTRLTVT.

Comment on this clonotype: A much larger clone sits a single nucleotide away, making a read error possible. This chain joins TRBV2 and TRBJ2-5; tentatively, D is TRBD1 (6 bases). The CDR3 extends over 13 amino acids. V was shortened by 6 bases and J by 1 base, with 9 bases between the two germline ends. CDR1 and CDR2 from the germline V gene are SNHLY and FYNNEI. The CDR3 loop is CASRRTAQETQYF. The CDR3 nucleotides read TGTGCCAGCAGACGGACAGCCCAAGAGACCCAGTACTTC.

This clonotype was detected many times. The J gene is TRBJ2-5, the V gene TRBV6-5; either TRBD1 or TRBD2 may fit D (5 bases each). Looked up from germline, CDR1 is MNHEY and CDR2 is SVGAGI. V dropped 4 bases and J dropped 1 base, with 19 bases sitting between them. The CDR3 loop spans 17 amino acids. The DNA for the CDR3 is TGTGCCAGCAGTTGGTCACCCCCGGGACGATCCCAAGAGACCCAGTACTTC. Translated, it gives CASSWSPPGRSQETQYF.

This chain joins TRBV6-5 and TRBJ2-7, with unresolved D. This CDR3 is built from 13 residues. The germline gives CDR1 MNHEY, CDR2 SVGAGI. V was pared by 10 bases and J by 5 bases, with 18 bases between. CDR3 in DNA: TGTGCCACCGTCCACCCGGTTCGGGACGAGCAGTACTTC. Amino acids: CATVHPVRDEQYF.

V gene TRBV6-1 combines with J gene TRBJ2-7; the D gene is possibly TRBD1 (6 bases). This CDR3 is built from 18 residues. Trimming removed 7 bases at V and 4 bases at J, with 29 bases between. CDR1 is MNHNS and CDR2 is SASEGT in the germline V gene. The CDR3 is CASIKSGRGPFYWYEQYF. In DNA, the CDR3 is TGTGCCAGCATAAAGTCCGGCAGGGGACCGTTTTACTGGTACGAGCAGTACTTC.